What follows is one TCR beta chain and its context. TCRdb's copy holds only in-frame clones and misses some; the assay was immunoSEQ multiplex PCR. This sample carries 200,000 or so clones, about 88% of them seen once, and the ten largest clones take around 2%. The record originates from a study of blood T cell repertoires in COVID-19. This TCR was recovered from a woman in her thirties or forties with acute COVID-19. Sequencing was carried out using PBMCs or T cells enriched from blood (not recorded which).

The CDR3 spells CASSLIPGGYNYGYTF. In DNA, the CDR3 is TGTGCCAGCAGTTTAATCCCAGGGGGCTACAACTATGGCTACACCTTC. The chain couples TRBV28 to TRBJ1-2; TRBD1 aligns across 8 bases. The CDR3 consists of 16 residues. Germline V gives CDR1 MDHEN, CDR2 SYDVKM. The junction had 7 bases not matched to a gene; V was cut back by 2 bases and J by 2 bases.